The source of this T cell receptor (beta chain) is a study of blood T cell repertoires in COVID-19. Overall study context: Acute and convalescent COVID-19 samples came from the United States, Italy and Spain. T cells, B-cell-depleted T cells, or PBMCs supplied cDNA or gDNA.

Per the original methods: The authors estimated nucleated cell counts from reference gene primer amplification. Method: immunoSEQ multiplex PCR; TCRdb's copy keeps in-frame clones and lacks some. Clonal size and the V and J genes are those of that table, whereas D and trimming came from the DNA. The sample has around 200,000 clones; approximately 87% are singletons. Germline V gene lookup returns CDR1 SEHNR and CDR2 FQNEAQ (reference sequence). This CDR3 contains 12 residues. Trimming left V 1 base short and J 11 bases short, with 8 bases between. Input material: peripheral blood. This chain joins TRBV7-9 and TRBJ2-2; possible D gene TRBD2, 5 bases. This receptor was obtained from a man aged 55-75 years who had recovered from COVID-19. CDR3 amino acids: CASSLDGRELFF. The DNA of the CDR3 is TGTGCCAGCAGCTTAGATGGGAGAGAGCTGTTTTTT.